There are a few counts of the clone carrying this TCR beta chain. The CDR3 totals 13 residues. V was pared by 9 bases and J by 1 base, with 3 bases of the junction left unmatched. CDR1 MRHNA and CDR2 SNTAGT come from the germline V gene. Assay used: immunoSEQ multiplex PCR; TCRdb lists only in-frame clones, some missing. Of about 140,000 clones in the sample, 80% to 90% were seen once. This sample is drawn from a study of T cell responses to AZD1222 COVID-19 vaccine. This sample comprised peripheral blood, obtained on day 0 of AZD1222 vaccination. The TCR was taken from an adult in good health. The rearrangement joins TRBV6-4 to TRBJ1-5; 7 nucleotides agree with TRBD1. CDR3 in DNA: TGTGCCAGAGGGACAGAGAGCAATCAGCCCCAGCATTTT. It encodes CARGTESNQPQHF.